A single sample is the source of the 32 T cell receptor beta chains below, sequenced in a study. TCRdb independently ran MiXCR on the RT-PCR reads; one entry per CDR3 protein. Counted here are more than 600,000 distinct CDR3 sequences, approximately 14% occurring once; the ten biggest clones make up around 3.3%. Sequences were obtained from memory CD4+ T cells from blood. The receptor set was obtained from a female donor in good health, serving as a healthy control.

V is TRBV4-3 and J is TRBJ2-4, with D perhaps being TRBD1 or TRBD2 (6 bases each). CDR3 length equals 15 residues. Germline lookup yields CDR1 LGHNA and CDR2 YSLEER. The V gene lost 4 bases and the J gene lost 1 base, with 11 bases spanning the gap. CDR3 loop: CASSPGAGAKNIQYF. The CDR3 nucleotides are TGCGCCAGCAGCCCGGGGGCTGGGGCCAAAAACATTCAGTACTTC.

At least ten counts were recorded for this clonotype. The chain links TRBV5-1 to TRBJ2-7, with a tentative D call TRBD1 (5 bases). V was trimmed by 0 bases and J by 6 bases, leaving 10 bases between them. The CDR3 runs to 13 residues. Germline V CDR1 and CDR2: SGHRS, YFSETQ. The CDR3 DNA reads as TGCGCCAGCAGCTTGGAGGGGTCGGGCGAGCAGTACTTC. Translating it yields CASSLEGSGEQYF.

This clonotype occurred many times. CDR3 residues: CSARVLRGTSQGYEQYF. In DNA, the CDR3 is TGCAGTGCTAGAGTTCTTCGTGGGACTAGCCAGGGCTACGAGCAGTACTTC. The J gene is TRBJ2-7, the V gene TRBV20-1, with 9 positions matching TRBD2. V was clipped by 1 base and J by 3 bases; unmatched bases: 13. The germline V gene encodes CDR1 DFQATT and CDR2 SNEGSKA (reference sequence). The CDR3 covers 17 residues.

The chain is built from TRBV24-1 and TRBJ1-2; no clear D. The V end was cut by 2 bases, the J end by 4 bases, with 7 bases between. Germline CDR1 is KGHDR and CDR2 is SFDVKD. The CDR3 consists of 13 residues. The CDR3 protein is CATSDSGFYGYTF. Written as DNA, the CDR3 is TGTGCCACCAGTGATTCCGGCTTCTATGGCTACACCTTC.

This clonotype has more than one count but fewer than ten. The chain links TRBV20-1 to TRBJ1-2, with 7 nucleotides matching TRBD1. This CDR3 spans 15 amino acids. The junction had 15 bases not matched to a gene; V was cut back by 6 bases and J by 5 bases. CDR1 DFQATT and CDR2 SNEGSKA come from the germline V gene (reference sequence). CDR3: CSAVPLGTVVYGYTF. As DNA, the CDR3 is TGCAGTGCGGTCCCCCTTGGGACAGTGGTTTATGGCTACACCTTC.

This clonotype was counted a few times. The chain links TRBV29-1 to TRBJ1-2; maybe TRBD1 (5 bases). This CDR3 spans 11 amino acids. The germline gives CDR1 SQVTM, CDR2 ANQGSEA. V lost 6 bases and J 8 bases, leaving 13 bases between the germline ends. The CDR3 nucleotides read TGCAGCGTACCCAGGGAGCCCGGCTACACCTTC. Its translation: CSVPREPGYTF.

This clonotype was found many times. V is TRBV7-9 and J is TRBJ2-1; tentative D call: TRBD2 (5 bases). This CDR3 contains 16 residues. V gave up 4 bases and J gave up 5 bases, with 18 bases separating them. Per germline, CDR1 SEHNR and CDR2 FQNEAQ (reference sequence). The chain's CDR3 is CASSSLPRGGHNEQFF. The CDR3 nucleotides read TGTGCCAGCAGCTCCCTCCCCCGGGGTGGGCACAATGAGCAGTTCTTC.

The chain is built from TRBV2 and TRBJ2-3; TRBD2 is a possible D gene (5 bases). V was cut by 4 bases and J by 10 bases, with 9 bases left in between. This CDR3 contains 11 residues. Germline assignment: CDR1 SNHLY and CDR2 FYNNEI. Here the CDR3 DNA reads TGTGCCAGCAGTGTCGGGGAGCCGCAGTATTTT. Encoded protein: CASSVGEPQYF.

There are many counts of this clonotype. J is TRBJ2-3 and V is TRBV27, with D hard to call. Germline assignment: CDR1 MNHEY and CDR2 SMNVEV (reference sequence). The CDR3 spans 14 residues. V was clipped by 3 bases and J by 2 bases, with 9 bases between them. The CDR3 bases are TGTGCCAGCAGTTTCCTCAAGTCCACAGATACGCAGTATTTT. Residues: CASSFLKSTDTQYF.

The chain links TRBV20-1 to TRBJ2-4; D is undetermined. V lost 7 bases and J lost 0, with 13 bases in between. CDR3 length: 14 amino acids. CDR1 is DFQATT and CDR2 is SNEGSKA in the germline V gene (reference sequence). The CDR3 coding sequence is TGCAGTGAAGTCTCGGCTGAAGCCAAAAACATTCAGTACTTC. Its protein is CSEVSAEAKNIQYF.

The chain employs TRBV9 and TRBJ2-1; 7 bases are shared with TRBD2. The CDR3 is 16 residues long. Germline V gives CDR1 SGDLS, CDR2 YYNGEE. Trimming at V came to 0 bases and at J to 4 bases, leaving 7 bases not matched to a gene. The DNA of the CDR3 is TGTGCCAGCAGCGTAGATGGGCGGGAGTGGTACAATGAGCAGTTCTTC. Its translation: CASSVDGREWYNEQFF.

This clonotype was counted a few times. This chain joins TRBV12-3 or TRBV12-4 and TRBJ1-3, with TRBD1 identical over 8 bases. The CDR3 is made up of 15 amino acids. V shed 4 bases and J 8 bases; nucleotides not matched to a gene: 10. The CDR3 is CASSYAGQGGDTIYF. Here the CDR3 DNA reads TGTGCCAGCAGTTATGCAGGACAGGGCGGGGACACCATATATTTT.

This chain connects TRBV5-1 to TRBJ2-5; D is uncertain. Germline CDR1 SGHRS, CDR2 YFSETQ. The CDR3 has 14 amino acids. Trimming removed 0 bases from V and 8 bases from J, with 14 bases in between. The CDR3 loop is CASSLATPGDTQYF. Written as DNA, the CDR3 is TGCGCCAGCAGCTTGGCGACCCCCGGAGATACCCAGTACTTC.

This rearrangement joins TRBV6-5 to TRBJ1-2; 7 positions match TRBD1. The V gene's germline CDR1 is MNHEY and CDR2 SVGAGI. The junction had 8 bases not matched to a gene; V was cut back by 6 bases and J by 7 bases. The CDR3 runs to 13 residues. The CDR3 sequence is CASSRAGGAGYTF. The CDR3 DNA sequence: TGTGCCAGCAGCCGAGCAGGGGGGGCTGGCTACACCTTC.

The CDR3 spells CSASRPESTNEKLFF. The CDR3 DNA sequence: TGCAGTGCTTCCAGACCAGAATCAACTAATGAAAAACTGTTTTTT. V usage is TRBV20-1 and J usage is TRBJ1-4; D is unclear. Trimming pared 5 bases from V and 0 bases from J, leaving 13 bases between. The germline V gene encodes CDR1 DFQATT and CDR2 SNEGSKA (reference sequence). This CDR3 region has 15 residues.

The chain is built from TRBV12-3 or TRBV12-4 and TRBJ1-1; tentative D call: TRBD1 (6 bases). The ends were cut back, 4 bases at V and 5 bases at J, with 11 bases in the middle. The CDR3 is 13 residues long. CDR3 in DNA: TGTGCCAGCAGTTCCACGCAGGGGACTGAAGCTTTCTTT. This gives the protein CASSSTQGTEAFF.

Here the CDR3 reads CASSLPDRVVEAFF. DNA for the CDR3: TGTGCCAGCAGCCTACCGGACAGGGTGGTCGAAGCTTTCTTT. J is TRBJ1-1 and V is TRBV3-1; 8 bases map to TRBD1. The V gene's germline CDR1 is LGHDT and CDR2 YNNKEL (reference sequence). Germline trimming cut 4 bases from V and 8 bases from J; bases unmatched to any gene: 9. The CDR3 length is 14 residues.

This clonotype was observed at least ten times. V usage is TRBV5-1 and J usage is TRBJ1-2, with 10 positions matching TRBD1. Trimming took 0 bases from V and 8 from J; bases not matched to a gene: 4. The germline V gene encodes CDR1 SGHRS and CDR2 YFSETQ. The CDR3 sequence is 14 residues long. The CDR3 region is CASSLGQGAEGYTF. The CDR3 coding sequence is TGCGCCAGCAGCTTGGGACAGGGGGCAGAGGGCTACACCTTC.

The chain links TRBV3-1 to TRBJ2-1; a possible D gene is TRBD1 (5 bases). This CDR3 has 15 residues. The germline V and J ends were trimmed by 2 bases and 5 bases, with 13 bases remaining between them. CDR1 is LGHDT and CDR2 is YNNKEL in the germline V gene (reference sequence). The CDR3 bases are TGTGCCAGCAGCCAATCGCCAGGGATCCACAATGAGCAGTTCTTC. It specifies CASSQSPGIHNEQFF.

The gene calls are TRBV5-1 and TRBJ1-4; a possible D gene is TRBD1 (6 bases). V was trimmed by 0 bases and J by 8 bases, leaving 23 bases between them. The CDR3 loop spans 18 amino acids. Germline values: CDR1 SGHRS, CDR2 YFSETQ. The CDR3 here is CASSLEPTGRPAGEKLFF. The CDR3 region has the DNA TGCGCCAGCAGCTTGGAGCCGACAGGTAGACCGGCCGGCGAAAAACTGTTTTTT.

CDR3 DNA sequence: TGTGCCAGCAGTGAGACAGCGTATACAACTAATGAAAAACTGTTTTTT. This translates into CASSETAYTTNEKLFF. The chain couples TRBV25-1 to TRBJ1-4; weak D call: TRBD1 (5 bases). CDR3 length: 16 amino acids. The ends were cut back, 3 bases at V and 0 bases at J, with 11 bases in the middle. Germline-derived CDR1 and CDR2 are MGHDK and SYGVNS.

The sample holds many counts of this clonotype. The rearrangement joins TRBV20-1 to TRBJ2-7; D not resolved. CDR3 size: 11 residues. Germline V CDR1 and CDR2: DFQATT, SNEGSKA (reference sequence). The V and J ends lost 1 base and 3 bases respectively, with 4 bases between them. The CDR3 nucleotides read TGCAGTGCTAGAGTTCGCTACGAGCAGTACTTC. Translated: CSARVRYEQYF.

The CDR3 region is CSARVAGGWTGELFF. In nucleotides, the CDR3 is TGCAGTGCTAGAGTAGCGGGAGGGTGGACCGGGGAGCTGTTTTTT. V is TRBV20-1 and J is TRBJ2-2; 11 nucleotides line up with TRBD2. After removal of 1 base from V and 5 bases from J, the junction contained 3 bases not matched to a gene. The CDR3 length is 15 residues. In germline, CDR1 is DFQATT, CDR2 SNEGSKA (reference sequence).

This chain connects TRBV7-3 to TRBJ2-1, with 9 bases that match TRBD1. V lost 2 bases and J lost 5; bases outside the gene matches: 7. Looked up from germline, CDR1 is SGHTA and CDR2 is FQGTGA. This CDR3 has 16 residues. CDR3 sequence (DNA): TGTGCCAGCAGCTTAGTCCCCGGGACAGGGCACAATGAGCAGTTCTTC. Protein product: CASSLVPGTGHNEQFF. The whole variable domain, filled in from reference TRBV7-3 and TRBJ2-1, reads GAGVSQTPSNKVTEKGKYVELRCDPISGHTALYWYRQSLGQGPEFLIYFQGTGAADDSGLPNDRFFAVRPEGSVSTLKIQRTERGDSAVYLCASSLVPGTGHNEQFFGPGTRLTVL.

The rearrangement joins TRBV25-1 to TRBJ1-2, with 9 bases identical to TRBD1. The V gene's germline CDR1 is MGHDK and CDR2 SYGVNS. The trim removed 3 bases at V and 5 bases at J, leaving 10 bases unmatched. This CDR3 is 16 amino acids long. The CDR3 nucleotides are TGTGCCAGCAGTGACCGCTCAACCGGGACAGGGTATGGCTACACCTTC. Translated, it gives CASSDRSTGTGYGYTF.

This clonotype was observed a handful of times. This chain uses TRBV5-4 with TRBJ2-7, with TRBD1 matching over 7 bases. Looked up from germline, CDR1 is SGHNT and CDR2 is YYREEE (reference sequence). The CDR3 runs to 15 residues. The V gene end was trimmed by 5 bases and the J gene end by 0 bases; junction bases not matched to a gene: 8. The CDR3 DNA reads as TGTGCCAGCAGTCGGACAGGTCTTAGCTCCTACGAGCAGTACTTC. Its protein is CASSRTGLSSYEQYF.

This clonotype was detected ten times or more. The rearrangement links TRBV20-1 to TRBJ2-1; 10 nucleotides match TRBD2. The CDR3 is made up of 14 amino acids. Germline lookup yields CDR1 DFQATT and CDR2 SNEGSKA (reference sequence). V lost 5 bases and J lost 9; bases outside the gene matches: 10. CDR3 sequence: CSAPYSGGYGEQFF. The CDR3 DNA reads TGCAGTGCTCCGTATAGCGGGGGGTACGGTGAGCAGTTCTTC.

V gene TRBV5-1 combines with J gene TRBJ1-3; D call uncertain. Germline V gene data show CDR1 as SGHRS and CDR2 as YFSETQ. V was clipped by 0 bases and J by 8 bases, with 12 bases between them. The CDR3 consists of 14 residues. The CDR3 region is CASSLALERDTIYF. CDR3 coding DNA: TGCGCCAGCAGCTTGGCCCTTGAGCGGGACACCATATATTTT.

This clonotype was seen a few times. V is TRBV7-2 and J is TRBJ1-4; D is uncertain. Germline assignment: CDR1 SGHTA and CDR2 FQGNSA. This CDR3 is 13 amino acids long. Trimming shortened V by 5 bases and J by 7 bases, and 11 bases separated the two germline ends. The CDR3 is CASSPPATEKLFF. The CDR3 nucleotides read TGTGCCAGCAGCCCACCGGCCACTGAAAAACTGTTTTTT.

V and J are TRBV7-9 and TRBJ2-3; either TRBD1 or TRBD2 may supply D (6 bases each). The CDR3 extends over 14 amino acids. V gave up 8 bases and J gave up 1 base, with 13 bases separating them. The V gene's germline CDR1 is SEHNR and CDR2 FQNEAQ (reference sequence). CDR3 sequence (DNA): TGTGCCAGCGATCCCGGGGGCGGCACAGATACGCAGTATTTT. It specifies CASDPGGGTDTQYF. Combining the CDR3 with reference TRBV7-9 and TRBJ2-3 gives the whole variable domain DTGVSQNPRHKITKRGQNVTFRCDPISEHNRLYWYRQTLGQGPEFLTYFQNEAQLEKSRLLSDRFSAERPKGSFSTLEIQRTEQGDSAMYLCASDPGGGTDTQYFGPGTRLTVL.

V is TRBV20-1 and J is TRBJ1-5; 7 nucleotides align to TRBD1. This CDR3 comprises 14 residues. Germline V gene sequence: CDR1 DFQATT, CDR2 SNEGSKA (reference sequence). V lost 3 bases to trimming and J lost 6 bases; unmatched junction nucleotides: 8. The CDR3 region is CSARRTGFLQPQHF. In nucleotides, the CDR3 is TGCAGTGCTAGGCGGACAGGCTTTCTTCAGCCCCAGCATTTT.

The gene calls are TRBV20-1 and TRBJ2-7, with TRBD1 identical over 8 bases. The CDR3 has 13 amino acids. V dropped 8 bases and J dropped 3; count of bases not matched to a gene: 9. Germline values: CDR1 DFQATT, CDR2 SNEGSKA (reference sequence). CDR3 loop: CSPLRDRYYEQYF. The CDR3 nucleotides are TGCAGTCCACTCCGGGACAGGTACTACGAGCAGTACTTC.